These T cell receptor beta chains were read from a single sample in a study of spatial heterogeneity in lung cancer. TCRdb re-called the 5' RACE reads through MiXCR, storing one row per CDR3 protein. The sample has under 100,000 distinct CDR3 sequences; 7.5% to 10% are singletons. Specimen: PBMCs, collected at surgery. These receptors all come from a male donor with early-stage non-small cell lung cancer. CDR3s include the opening cysteine and the closing phenylalanine or tryptophan. The D gene is left open where the match is weak. Size tells how often a clone was seen (once, few, many) or the class of an expanded clone, and some rows leave it out.

size	D	V	J	CDR3	DNA
few	.	TRBV10-3	TRBJ2-2	CAISAQGANTGELFF	TGTGCCATCAGCGCACAGGGAGCGAACACCGGGGAGCTGTTTTTT
.	.	TRBV5-1	TRBJ2-7	CASSLEPTGEGWSSYEQYF	TGCGCCAGCAGCTTGGAGCCGACAGGTGAGGGCTGGAGCTCCTACGAGCAGTACTTC
few	.	TRBV12-2	TRBJ1-1	CASRTKDFQGAFF	TGTGCAAGTCGCACGAAGGACTTCCAAGGAGCTTTCTTT
many	.	TRBV21-1	TRBJ2-4	CASSRHRGPAKNIQYF	TGTGCCAGCAGCAGACACAGGGGACCAGCCAAAAACATTCAGTACTTC
.	.	TRBV9	TRBJ1-2	CASSVARDSRYGYTF	TGTGCCAGCAGCGTAGCTCGCGACAGCCGCTATGGCTACACCTTC
few	TRBD2	TRBV5-4	TRBJ2-1	CASSTASGVCNEQFF	TGTGCCAGCAGCACCGCTAGCGGGGTTTGCAATGAGCAGTTCTTC
few	TRBD1	TRBV5-1	TRBJ1-5	CASSPVGTGGNQPQHF	TGCGCCAGCAGCCCGGTTGGGACAGGGGGCAATCAGCCCCAGCATTTT
.	.	TRBV6-4	TRBJ2-2	CASSDFLNTGELFF	TGTGCCAGCAGTGACTTCCTCAACACCGGGGAGCTGTTTTTT
few	.	TRBV6-5	TRBJ2-5	CASSLPRRGGGQETQYF	TGTGCCAGCAGCCTCCCAAGACGGGGAGGGGGGCAAGAGACCCAGTACTTC
many	.	TRBV12-5	TRBJ2-5	CASGLGAGSKETQYF	TGTGCTAGTGGCTTGGGGGCAGGAAGCAAAGAGACCCAGTACTTC
many	TRBD1	TRBV10-1	TRBJ1-1	CASRDRRLYAEAFF	TGCGCCAGCAGGGACAGGAGACTTTACGCTGAAGCTTTCTTT
.	.	TRBV12-3/TRBV12-4	TRBJ1-5	CASSWGVGQPQHF	TGTGCCAGCAGTTGGGGGGTGGGTCAGCCCCAGCATTTT
few	.	TRBV7-2	TRBJ2-5	CASSFLGFRETQYF	TGTGCCAGCAGCTTCCTAGGGTTTCGAGAGACCCAGTACTTC
many	.	TRBV6-1	TRBJ1-1	CASAVSVYTEAFF	TGTGCCAGCGCGGTATCGGTGTACACTGAAGCTTTCTTT
.	TRBD2	TRBV12-3/TRBV12-4	TRBJ2-7	CASSLSLAGGPYEQYF	TGTGCCAGCAGTTTAAGTCTAGCGGGAGGGCCCTACGAGCAGTACTTC
many	.	TRBV28	TRBJ2-1	CASSPLMVSYNEQFF	TGTGCCAGCAGTCCCCTTATGGTCTCCTACAATGAGCAGTTCTTC
.	TRBD1	TRBV5-1	TRBJ2-7	CASSFGQGSTYEQYF	TGCGCCAGCAGCTTCGGACAGGGATCAACCTACGAGCAGTACTTC
.	.	TRBV10-3	TRBJ2-7	CAIGRGPTYEQYF	TGTGCCATCGGCAGGGGACCAACCTACGAGCAGTACTTC
many	.	TRBV6-6	TRBJ2-5	CASRTGGGETQYF	TGTGCCAGCAGAACTGGGGGAGGAGAGACCCAGTACTTC
few	.	TRBV20-1	TRBJ2-3	CSARDDSGDTQYF	TGCAGTGCTAGAGATGACTCCGGAGATACGCAGTATTTT
many	.	TRBV29-1	TRBJ2-1	CSVEDLLYNEQFF	TGCAGCGTTGAAGACCTACTCTACAATGAGCAGTTCTTC
many	.	TRBV7-2	TRBJ1-5	CASSLRGSQPQHF	TGTGCCAGCAGCTTACGGGGGAGCCAGCCCCAGCATTTT
.	TRBD1	TRBV20-1	TRBJ1-2	CSAGTGGGYTF	TGCAGTGCTGGGACAGGGGGCGGCTACACCTTC
.	.	TRBV5-1	TRBJ2-7	CASSLGTAGPYEQYF	TGCGCCAGCAGCTTGGGGACGGCAGGGCCCTACGAGCAGTACTTC
.	.	TRBV4-1	TRBJ2-7	CASSQDFGLFYEQYF	TGCGCCAGCAGCCAAGATTTCGGACTTTTCTACGAGCAGTACTTC
.	.	TRBV24-1	TRBJ2-5	CATSHPLKISMPETQYF	TGTGCCACCAGCCACCCATTGAAGATTAGTATGCCAGAGACCCAGTACTTC
many	TRBD2	TRBV2	TRBJ2-3	CASKAGGGTDTQYF	TGTGCCAGCAAAGCGGGAGGCGGCACAGATACGCAGTATTTT
.	.	TRBV18	TRBJ2-7	CVSSPLEGNEQYF	TGTGTCAGCTCACCCCTAGAGGGTAACGAGCAGTACTTC
.	.	TRBV24-1	TRBJ2-1	CASSRGEGTEQFF	TGTGCCTCAAGCAGGGGGGAGGGGACAGAGCAGTTCTTC
few	TRBD1	TRBV19	TRBJ2-1	CASSITGGAYNEQFF	TGTGCCAGTAGTATCACAGGGGGCGCGTACAATGAGCAGTTCTTC
few	.	TRBV20-1	TRBJ2-5	CSARDLGRPEETQYF	TGCAGTGCTAGAGATCTCGGCCGGCCAGAGGAGACCCAGTACTTC
many	.	TRBV7-9	TRBJ2-1	CASSPRGGDEQFF	TGTGCCAGCAGCCCCAGAGGGGGGGACGAGCAGTTCTTC
many	TRBD2	TRBV18	TRBJ2-3	CASSPPGLAAYTDTQYF	TGTGCCAGCTCACCTCCGGGACTAGCGGCCTACACAGATACGCAGTATTTT
few	.	TRBV20-1	TRBJ2-5	CSARRGQETQYF	TGCAGTGCTAGAAGGGGGCAAGAGACCCAGTACTTC
many	.	TRBV6-6	TRBJ2-3	CASSRDFKTDTQYF	TGTGCCAGCTCCCGGGACTTTAAAACAGATACGCAGTATTTT
many	.	TRBV5-1	TRBJ2-1	CASSLPQYGERAYNEQFF	TGCGCCAGCAGCTTGCCCCAGTACGGGGAGAGAGCCTACAATGAGCAGTTCTTC
few	TRBD2	TRBV28	TRBJ2-5	CASSPTSGSPEETQYF	TGTGCCAGCAGCCCCACTAGCGGGAGCCCCGAAGAGACCCAGTACTTC
.	TRBD1	TRBV4-3	TRBJ2-3	CASSLTGIDTQYF	TGCGCCAGCAGCCTGACAGGGATAGATACGCAGTATTTT
.	TRBD1	TRBV29-1	TRBJ2-7	CSVEVLGQGNEQYF	TGCAGCGTTGAAGTTTTGGGACAGGGTAACGAGCAGTACTTC
.	.	TRBV10-2	TRBJ2-7	CASSDEVLGAYEQYF	TGCGCCAGCAGTGACGAAGTCTTGGGGGCCTACGAGCAGTACTTC
many	TRBD1	TRBV20-1	TRBJ1-2	CSALGQQTNYGYTF	TGCAGTGCTTTGGGACAGCAAACGAACTATGGCTACACCTTC
.	.	TRBV5-7	TRBJ2-7	CASSLESSYEQYF	TGTGCCAGCAGCTTGGAGAGCTCCTACGAGCAGTACTTC
.	.	TRBV2	TRBJ2-1	CASSPRSEPSYNEQFF	TGTGCCAGCAGCCCTCGGAGCGAGCCGTCCTACAATGAGCAGTTCTTC
many	TRBD2	TRBV5-1	TRBJ2-3	CASSLPLAGSTDTQYF	TGCGCCAGCAGCTTGCCTCTAGCGGGATCCACAGATACGCAGTATTTT
.	.	TRBV6-5	TRBJ2-7	CASSYSLASYEQYF	TGTGCCAGCAGTTACTCTTTAGCTAGCTACGAGCAGTACTTC
few	.	TRBV5-1	TRBJ2-7	CASSFGALGNYEQYF	TGCGCCAGCAGCTTTGGCGCGCTGGGCAACTACGAGCAGTACTTC
.	TRBD2	TRBV29-1	TRBJ2-3	CSVDGLAGPTDTQYF	TGCAGCGTTGACGGCCTAGCGGGGCCCACAGATACGCAGTATTTT
many	TRBD1	TRBV12-5	TRBJ2-3	CASGSGDREGTDTQYF	TGTGCTAGTGGTTCAGGGGACAGGGAGGGCACAGATACGCAGTATTTT
many	.	TRBV5-1	TRBJ1-4	CASSFWMEKLFF	TGCGCCAGCAGCTTTTGGATGGAAAAACTGTTTTTT
.	.	TRBV20-1	TRBJ1-1	CSARREGRNTEAFF	TGCAGTGCTAGGAGGGAGGGGCGAAACACTGAAGCTTTCTTT
.	.	TRBV29-1	TRBJ2-5	CSGGTPGETQYF	TGCAGCGGTGGGACTCCGGGGGAGACCCAGTACTTC
many	TRBD2	TRBV13	TRBJ2-3	CASSLLREVPGDTQYF	TGTGCCAGCAGCTTACTGCGGGAGGTCCCCGGGGATACGCAGTATTTT
.	.	TRBV29-1	TRBJ2-3	CSSRGLNTDTQYF	TGCAGTTCCCGGGGGCTCAACACAGATACGCAGTATTTT
many	.	TRBV28	TRBJ2-7	CASINPRQYEQYF	TGTGCCAGCATCAATCCGAGACAGTACGAGCAGTACTTC
many	.	TRBV7-6	TRBJ2-3	CASSSTAYTDTQYF	TGTGCCAGCAGCTCAACTGCTTACACAGATACGCAGTATTTT
.	TRBD1	TRBV29-1	TRBJ2-5	CSAGTGTETQYF	TGCAGCGCAGGGACAGGGACGGAGACCCAGTACTTC
many	.	TRBV2	TRBJ2-2	CASKETPNTGELFF	TGTGCCAGCAAGGAGACCCCGAACACCGGGGAGCTGTTTTTT
many	.	TRBV19	TRBJ2-3	CASRADITSTDTQYF	TGTGCCAGTAGGGCGGACATTACTAGCACAGATACGCAGTATTTT
many	.	TRBV7-6	TRBJ2-7	CASSFSSAEQYF	TGTGCCAGCAGCTTCTCCTCCGCCGAGCAGTACTTC
few	.	TRBV6-1	TRBJ1-1	CASPRPGLRGEAFF	TGTGCCAGCCCCAGGCCGGGCCTCCGGGGAGAAGCTTTCTTT